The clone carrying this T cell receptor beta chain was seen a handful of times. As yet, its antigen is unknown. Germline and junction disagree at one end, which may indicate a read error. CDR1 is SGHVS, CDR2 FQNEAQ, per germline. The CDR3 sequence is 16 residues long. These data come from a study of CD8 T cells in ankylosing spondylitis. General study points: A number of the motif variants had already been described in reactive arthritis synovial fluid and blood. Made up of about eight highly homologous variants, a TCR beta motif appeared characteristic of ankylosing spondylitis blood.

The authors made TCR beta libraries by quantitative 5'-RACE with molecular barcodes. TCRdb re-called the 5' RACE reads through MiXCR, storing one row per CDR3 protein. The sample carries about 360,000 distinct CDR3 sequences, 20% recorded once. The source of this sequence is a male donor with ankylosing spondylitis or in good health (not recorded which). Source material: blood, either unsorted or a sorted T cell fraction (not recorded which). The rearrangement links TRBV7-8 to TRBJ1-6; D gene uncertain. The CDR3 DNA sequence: TGTGCCAGCAGCTTCCCGCCGGTCTCCTATAATTCACCTCTCCACTTT. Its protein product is CASSFPPVSYNSPLHF.